This entry describes one TCR beta chain. These data come from a study of T cells in Graves' hyperthyroidism and ophthalmopathy. Trimming removed 10 bases at V and 4 bases at J, with 22 bases between. Germline V lookup: CDR1 SGHKS, CDR2 YYEKEE (reference sequence). CDR3 size: 15 residues. There were TCR beta CDR3 regions amplified from RNA transcripts. The HTBI primer set was used in a first-round RT-PCR of the TCR CDR3. Each CDR3 protein is one row after TCRdb ran MiXCR on the multiplex PCR reads. The sample records around 250,000 distinct CDR3 sequences, approximately 15% being singletons. The sequenced sample consisted of blood. The J gene is TRBJ2-3, the V gene TRBV5-5, with D maybe TRBD2 (6 bases). The clonotype originates from a woman in her thirties or forties with Graves' hyperthyroidism that later progressed to Graves' ophthalmopathy. The CDR3 region has the DNA TGTGCCTCTGCTCTATTGGGGGGTGCGCCAGATACGCAGTATTTT. This translates into CASALLGGAPDTQYF.